This is a list of T cell receptor beta chains from one sample in a study of shared clonotypes between healthy human individuals. Profiled with immunoSEQ multiplex PCR; TCRdb holds only in-frame clones, not every one. The sample lists some 2.1 million clones, roughly 94% occurring once. The sample taken for sequencing was naive CD8+ T cells sorted from blood. These receptors were obtained from a man aged 18 to 30 in good health. Each CDR3 is given with its conserved first and last residue. The order of the fields is V gene, D gene, J gene, clone size, CDR3 length, CDR3 DNA, CDR3 protein. The D gene is left open where the match is weak. Some rows have no size entry. The others give once, few or many, or a class for an expanded clone.

>TRBV29-1|TRBD1|TRBJ2-5|-|14
TGCAGCGTTGAAGAGACAGGGGCCCAAGAGACCCAGTACTTC
CSVEETGAQETQYF
>TRBV2|-|TRBJ2-7|few|14
TGTGCCAGCAGTGAAGCAGGGTGGGCCTACGAGCAGTACTTC
CASSEAGWAYEQYF
>TRBV11-1|-|TRBJ2-3|-|14
TGTGCCAGCAGCTTAGGGCAGGGGACAGATACGCAGTATTTT
CASSLGQGTDTQYF
>TRBV13|-|TRBJ1-1|-|12
TGTGCCAGCAGCTTAGGGTTCACTGAAGCTTTCTTT
CASSLGFTEAFF
>TRBV2|TRBD2|TRBJ2-5|-|17
TGTGCCAGCAGTGAAGATCTAGCGGGGAGACTCCAAGAGACCCAGTACTTC
CASSEDLAGRLQETQYF
>TRBV28|-|TRBJ1-1|-|14
TGTGCCAGTAATTGGGGGCACGAGAACACTGAAGCTTTCTTT
CASNWGHENTEAFF
>TRBV10-3|TRBD1|TRBJ1-2|-|17
TGTGCCATCAGTGAGTCGACAGGGGTATGGGTTAACTATGGCTACACCTTC
CAISESTGVWVNYGYTF
>TRBV6-5|-|TRBJ1-1|-|15
TGTGCCAGCGTCAATTTTGGGCCAATTGGGACTGAAGCTTTCTTT
CASVNFGPIGTEAFF
>TRBV27|TRBD2|TRBJ2-5|-|16
TGTGCCAGCAGTTTAGTGCTAGCGGGGGGGCCTGAGACCCAGTACTTC
CASSLVLAGGPETQYF
>TRBV29-1|-|TRBJ2-7|-|12
TGCAGCGTTGAAGATCCGGGAAACGAGCAGTACTTC
CSVEDPGNEQYF
>TRBV30|-|TRBJ2-3|-|13
TGTGCCTGGAGTGCAACTAGCACAGATACGCAGTATTTT
CAWSATSTDTQYF
>TRBV9|TRBD1|TRBJ1-6|-|16
TGTGCCAGCAGCGTAACAGGGGAGCCCTATAATTCACCCCTCCACTTT
CASSVTGEPYNSPLHF
>TRBV19|-|TRBJ1-6|once|15
TGTGCAAGTACGGCGGCAGATCTTTATAATTCACCCCTCCACTTT
CASTAADLYNSPLHF
>TRBV29-1|TRBD1|TRBJ1-2|-|13
TGCAGCGTTGAACAGGGGGCGGACTATGGCTACACCTTC
CSVEQGADYGYTF
>TRBV29-1|-|TRBJ2-7|-|14
TGCAGCGTTTTGTACAGCCAACAAACCTACGAGCAGTACTTC
CSVLYSQQTYEQYF
>TRBV27|-|TRBJ1-4|-|16
TGTGCCAGCAGTTTAGGAGGCCCTCAGATTAATGAAAAACTGTTTTTT
CASSLGGPQINEKLFF
>TRBV2|-|TRBJ2-1|-|15
TGTGCCAGCAGTGAGGGGGTCAGCTCCTACAATGAGCAGTTCTTC
CASSEGVSSYNEQFF
>TRBV4-1|-|TRBJ2-7|few|14
TGCGCCAGCAGCTATTGGGAAGGGTCCTACGAGCAGTACTTC
CASSYWEGSYEQYF
>TRBV7-8|-|TRBJ2-7|-|15
TGTGCCAGCAGCTTAGAGGCAGGCTCGACCTACGAGCAGTACTTC
CASSLEAGSTYEQYF
>TRBV29-1|-|TRBJ1-2|-|12
TGCAGCGTTCTGGAGGTGGACTATGGCTACACCTTC
CSVLEVDYGYTF
>TRBV29-1|-|TRBJ1-4|-|12
TGCAGCGTTAGGGGTTTGGGAGAAAAACTGTTTTTT
CSVRGLGEKLFF
>TRBV13|-|TRBJ2-7|-|14
TGTGCCAGCAGCTTACAACGGGATTCCTACGAGCAGTACTTC
CASSLQRDSYEQYF
>TRBV6-5|-|TRBJ1-3|-|14
TGTGCCAGCAGTTATTCCGACTCCGGGAACACCATATATTTT
CASSYSDSGNTIYF
>TRBV6-1|TRBD1|TRBJ1-1|-|18
TGTGCCAGCAGTGACCCCTACGGGACAGGGTTAATGGGCACTGAAGCTTTCTTT
CASSDPYGTGLMGTEAFF
>TRBV7-3|TRBD1|TRBJ2-3|-|13
TGTGCCAGCAGCTACAGGGGATTAGATACGCAGTATTTT
CASSYRGLDTQYF
>TRBV15|-|TRBJ1-4|-|13
TGTGCCACCAGCGCCCAGTATAATGAAAAACTGTTTTTT
CATSAQYNEKLFF
>TRBV11-2|-|TRBJ2-7|-|13
TGTGCCAGCAGCCTGGGACTGAACTACGAGCAGTACTTC
CASSLGLNYEQYF
>TRBV19|-|TRBJ2-7|-|13
TGTGCCAGTAGTATAGGGGTGTATTACGAGCAGTACTTC
CASSIGVYYEQYF
>TRBV7-9|-|TRBJ1-1|-|12
TGTGCCAGCAGAAACGGGAACACTGAAGCTTTCTTT
CASRNGNTEAFF
>TRBV30|-|TRBJ2-5|-|13
TGTGCCTGGAGAACCGACTACCAAGAGACCCAGTACTTC
CAWRTDYQETQYF
>TRBV4-2|TRBD1|TRBJ1-2|-|15
TGTGCCAGCAGCCAAGAGGGGGACAGGGTACTTGGCTACACCTTC
CASSQEGDRVLGYTF
>TRBV4-1|TRBD1|TRBJ2-7|-|18
TGCGCCAGCAGCCAAGTGACGACCGGGACAGGGGGGTCCCACGAGCAGTACTTC
CASSQVTTGTGGSHEQYF
>TRBV6-5|TRBD2|TRBJ2-7|-|16
TGTGCCAGCAGTTCCCTTGGACCTGTATTGCGGGGGGAGCAGTACTTC
CASSSLGPVLRGEQYF
>TRBV11-3|-|TRBJ1-4|once|13
TGTGCCAGCAGCTTAGGAGGGACTGAAAAACTGTTTTTT
CASSLGGTEKLFF
>TRBV9|-|TRBJ2-2|-|14
TGTGCCAGCAGCCCCCGTTTTAAGTTCGGGGAGCTGTTTTTT
CASSPRFKFGELFF
>TRBV13|-|TRBJ2-1|-|17
TGTGCCAGCAGCCCCCAGACTAGCGCGACGCAACAGGGGGAGCAGTTCTTC
CASSPQTSATQQGEQFF
>TRBV27|TRBD2|TRBJ2-5|once|14
TGTGCCAGCAGCTCCAGGGAGGGCCAAGAGACCCAGTACTTC
CASSSREGQETQYF
>TRBV13|TRBD1|TRBJ2-1|-|16
TGTGCCAGCAGCTTAGTTGGGACAGGGAGGGCGGATGAGCAGTTCTTC
CASSLVGTGRADEQFF
>TRBV7-9|TRBD1|TRBJ2-5|-|15
TGTGCCAGCAGCTTTACAGGGGGATTATTCGAGACCCAGTACTTC
CASSFTGGLFETQYF
>TRBV4-1|TRBD2|TRBJ2-1|-|16
TGCGCCAGCAGCCAGCGATCGGCGGGAGGACTCAATGAGCAGTTCTTC
CASSQRSAGGLNEQFF
>TRBV5-1|-|TRBJ1-2|-|15
TGCGCCAGCAGCTGGCAGGAGGCCTCGGGCTATGGCTACACCTTC
CASSWQEASGYGYTF
>TRBV23-1|-|TRBJ1-2|-|15
TGCGCCAGCAGTCAATGCCAGGAGATCCGCTATGGCTACACCTTC
CASSQCQEIRYGYTF